The 23 T cell receptor beta chains presented below share a single source sample, sequenced in a study of neurological immune-mediated disorders. TCRdb called the 5' RACE reads again in MiXCR, with one record for every CDR3 protein. Among 45,000 to 60,000 distinct CDR3 sequences listed, more than 3% were seen once. Sequencing was performed on PBMCs. These receptors were obtained from a man in his thirties or forties with multiple sclerosis.

This clonotype was recorded at least ten times. This chain joins TRBV4-2 and TRBJ2-7; 7 bases align to TRBD2. Germline loops: CDR1 LGHNA, CDR2 YNFKEQ. CDR3 length: 15 amino acids. Trimming removed 2 bases from V and 5 bases from J; junction bases left unmatched: 9. In nucleotides, the CDR3 is TGTGCCAGCAGCCAACTACTCCTAGCGGCCCACGAGCAGTACTTC. Translation: CASSQLLLAAHEQYF.

In this sample, this clonotype turned up many times. This chain connects TRBV5-1 to TRBJ2-3, with 8 bases matching TRBD1. The CDR3 length is 14 residues. The V and J ends lost 4 bases and 4 bases, in that order; junction bases with no gene match: 5. CDR1 and CDR2 (germline): SGHRS, YFSETQ. CDR3 sequence: CASSVQGAADTQYF. In DNA form, the CDR3 reads TGCGCCAGCAGCGTGCAGGGGGCCGCAGATACGCAGTATTTT.

In its sample, this clonotype was seen many times. The chain is built from TRBV15 and TRBJ2-1, with 8 bases aligning to TRBD1. Trimming at V came to 5 bases and at J to 0 bases, leaving 3 bases not matched to a gene. The CDR3 extends over 15 amino acids. Germline CDR1 LNHNV, CDR2 YYDKDF (reference sequence). CDR3 bases: TGTGCCACCAGCTTTGGACAGGGCTCCTACAATGAGCAGTTCTTC. Residues: CATSFGQGSYNEQFF.

Ten or more counts support this clonotype. The CDR3 loop reads CASSHASAGANVLTF. CDR3 sequence (DNA): TGCGCCAGCAGCCACGCCTCCGCTGGGGCCAACGTCCTGACTTTC. J is TRBJ2-6 and V is TRBV5-1; D is unclear. V shed 4 bases and J shed 2 bases, with 10 bases lying between them. The CDR3 is 15 amino acids. In germline, CDR1 is SGHRS, CDR2 YFSETQ.

This clonotype was detected many times. The J gene is TRBJ2-5, the V gene TRBV29-1; D is uncertain. There are 15 residues in the CDR3. The ends were cut back, 7 bases at V and 0 bases at J, with 18 bases in the middle. Germline V CDR1 and CDR2: SQVTM, ANQGSEA. CDR3 sequence reads: CSAAPGDSYQETQYF. The CDR3 DNA reads as TGCAGCGCCGCCCCCGGCGACTCGTACCAAGAGACCCAGTACTTC.

This clonotype was seen ten or more times. The chain uses TRBV27 and TRBJ2-3, with a weak D call TRBD1 (6 bases). Germline-derived CDR1 and CDR2 are MNHEY and SMNVEV (reference sequence). With 0 bases removed from V and 7 bases from J, the gap between germline ends came to 14 bases. This CDR3 comprises 15 residues. CDR3 loop: CASSLSPGGRNTQYF. The CDR3 DNA is TGTGCCAGCAGTTTATCCCCTGGGGGCAGGAATACGCAGTATTTT.

In its sample, this clonotype was seen many times. The chain combines TRBV7-6 with TRBJ2-7; weak D call: TRBD2 (5 bases). The CDR3 length is 13 residues. Trimming took 3 bases from V and 5 from J, leaving 11 bases between them. CDR1 and CDR2 from the germline V gene are SGHVS and FNYEAQ. Written as DNA, the CDR3 is TGTGCCAGCAGCTTGGGAATGGGAGACGAGCAGTACTTC. This sequence encodes CASSLGMGDEQYF.

The table lists this clonotype with many counts. The chain joins TRBV4-1 to TRBJ1-2; 8 nucleotides line up with TRBD1. CDR1 MGHRA and CDR2 YSYEKL come from the germline V gene. The CDR3 is made up of 16 amino acids. The ends lost 0 bases at V and 1 base at J; junction bases unmatched: 4. The CDR3 is CASSQEQGGYNYGYTF. DNA of the CDR3: TGCGCCAGCAGCCAAGAACAGGGGGGATATAACTATGGCTACACCTTC.

This clonotype was recorded many times. The genes are TRBV15 and TRBJ2-2; D gene ambiguous. The CDR3 runs to 16 residues. CDR1 is LNHNV, CDR2 YYDKDF, per germline (reference sequence). V was cut by 0 bases and J by 4 bases, with 12 bases left in between. The CDR3 loop reads CATSRDRHGGTGELFF. The CDR3, as DNA: TGTGCCACCAGCAGAGATCGCCACGGTGGCACCGGGGAGCTGTTTTTT.

This clonotype has ten or more counts. The chain uses TRBV5-1 and TRBJ2-2; D is undetermined. The CDR3 runs 15 residues. V was trimmed by 4 bases and J by 4 bases, leaving 14 bases between them. The germline V gene encodes CDR1 SGHRS and CDR2 YFSETQ. In nucleotides, the CDR3 is TGCGCCAGCAGCCCGACCGGGTCTCTCACCGGGGAGCTGTTTTTT. Amino acids: CASSPTGSLTGELFF.

This clonotype was seen at least ten times. The rearrangement joins TRBV6-6 to TRBJ2-6; tentatively, D is TRBD1 or TRBD2 (6 bases each). Trimming removed 5 bases from V and 3 bases from J, with 14 bases in between. The germline gives CDR1 MNHNY, CDR2 SVGAGI (reference sequence). The CDR3 is 16 residues long. The CDR3 spells CASSIQGGDGANVLTF. The CDR3 coding sequence is TGTGCCAGCAGTATACAGGGAGGTGATGGGGCCAACGTCCTGACTTTC.

In this sample, this clonotype turned up many times. The genes are TRBV29-1 and TRBJ1-2, with D maybe TRBD1 (5 bases). V was cut by 5 bases and J by 5 bases, with 12 bases left in between. Per germline, CDR1 SQVTM and CDR2 ANQGSEA. The CDR3 runs to 12 residues. The CDR3 DNA is TGCAGCGTTTGGGGGTCTCGGTATGGCTACACCTTC. Its protein product is CSVWGSRYGYTF.

This clonotype was detected ten times or more. CDR3 in DNA: TGTGCCAGCAGTACAGGGCCCGGCTATGGCTACACCTTC. Amino acid sequence: CASSTGPGYGYTF. The chain is built from TRBV12-3 or TRBV12-4 and TRBJ1-2; tentatively, D is TRBD1 (6 bases). Trimming left V 5 bases short and J 4 bases short, with 11 bases between. The CDR3 totals 13 residues.

The sample holds a few counts of this clonotype. The J gene is TRBJ1-1, the V gene TRBV20-1; D uncertain. Trimming stripped 2 bases from V and 8 bases from J, with 15 bases between. The CDR3 contains 13 residues. The germline V gene has CDR1 DFQATT and CDR2 SNEGSKA (reference sequence). The CDR3 nucleotides are TGCAGTGCTAGATCCGGTGAGGACCGAGAAGCTTTCTTT. This gives the protein CSARSGEDREAFF.

The table lists this clonotype with many counts. The V gene is TRBV10-3, the J gene TRBJ2-1, with 8 bases identical to TRBD1. The germline CDR1 and CDR2 sequences are ENHRY and SYGVKD. Trimming took 2 bases from V and 5 from J; bases not matched to a gene: 11. The CDR3 sequence is 17 residues long. CDR3 bases: TGTGCCATCAGTGAGGCTTGGGGGGACAGGATCAACAATGAGCAGTTCTTC. Translating gives CAISEAWGDRINNEQFF.

The gene calls are TRBV12-3 or TRBV12-4 and TRBJ2-3, with 10 bases matching TRBD1. The V gene end was trimmed by 3 bases and the J gene end by 4 bases; junction bases not matched to a gene: 7. This CDR3 region has 16 residues. DNA of the CDR3: TGTGCCAGCAGTTTTTTTAGGGGGACAGGGGCAGATACGCAGTATTTT. Its translation is CASSFFRGTGADTQYF.

There are many counts of this clonotype. The chain is built from TRBV20-1 and TRBJ2-7; D is possibly TRBD2 (6 bases). Between the trimmed V and J ends, which lost 3 bases and 7 bases, there was a span of 22 bases. This CDR3 spans 15 amino acids. The germline gives CDR1 DFQATT, CDR2 SNEGSKA (reference sequence). This CDR3 is CSASLERVYGGEQYF. As DNA, the CDR3 is TGCAGTGCTAGCCTGGAGAGGGTTTATGGAGGGGAGCAGTACTTC.

This clonotype was counted at least ten times. The rearrangement joins TRBV5-1 to TRBJ2-7; D possibly corresponds to TRBD1 (6 bases). V lost 0 bases, J lost 3 bases, and 7 bases lay in between. Germline values: CDR1 SGHRS, CDR2 YFSETQ. This CDR3 region has 13 residues. CDR3 in DNA: TGCGCCAGCAGCTTGGACAGGGACTACGAGCAGTACTTC. It encodes CASSLDRDYEQYF.

In regard to this clonotype: Its ends do not fully match the called genes, so a read error is possible. This sequence joins TRBV28 and TRBJ1-5, with 8 bases lining up with TRBD1. Germline assignment: CDR1 MDHEN and CDR2 SYDVKM. The CDR3 is 17 amino acids. The CDR3 region is CASVNMGGTGYQQPQNF. The CDR3 nucleotides read TGTGCCAGCGTTAATATGGGCGGGACAGGTTATCAACAGCCCCAGAATTTT.

This clonotype was detected ten times or more. The chain couples TRBV12-3 or TRBV12-4 to TRBJ2-1; D is possibly TRBD1 or TRBD2 (5 bases each). This CDR3 has 14 residues. The V and J ends lost 7 bases and 5 bases respectively, with 15 bases between them. The CDR3 DNA is TGTGCCAGCACCCAATTCCGGGGCAACAATGAGCAGTTCTTC. Protein sequence: CASTQFRGNNEQFF.

This clonotype was recorded many times. V is TRBV15 and J is TRBJ2-7; a possible D gene is TRBD1 (6 bases). V was shortened by 0 bases and J by 7 bases, with 16 bases between the two germline ends. This CDR3 has 15 amino acids. The germline CDR1 and CDR2 sequences are LNHNV and YYDKDF (reference sequence). Written as DNA, the CDR3 is TGTGCCACCAGCAGAGAACAGGGATCGTGGGGGGAGCAGTACTTC. It specifies CATSREQGSWGEQYF.

Many counts were recorded for this clonotype. The chain is built from TRBV20-1 and TRBJ2-1; D is uncertain. V was pared by 8 bases and J by 0 bases, with 23 bases between. CDR1 is DFQATT and CDR2 is SNEGSKA in the germline V gene (reference sequence). The CDR3 has 17 residues. CDR3 sequence (DNA): TGCAGTTCGTTAGGGCTTCCCCCAAAAAGCTCCTACAATGAGCAGTTCTTC. Amino acids: CSSLGLPPKSSYNEQFF.

This clonotype was observed at least ten times. The chain combines TRBV12-3 or TRBV12-4 with TRBJ2-5; a weak D match, TRBD2 (5 bases). Deletions cut 5 bases from V and 5 bases from J, with 9 bases between. This CDR3 contains 12 residues. The chain's CDR3 is CASSTRVETQYF. The CDR3 DNA follows: TGTGCCAGCAGTACTAGGGTGGAGACCCAGTACTTC.